These 5 T cell receptor beta chains originate from one sample sequenced in a study of human T cells and chemical hapten exposure (dated by TCRdb to the early 2020s). Library preparation used RACE. For sequencing, a NextSeq 500 was employed. TCRdb cleaned the public reads at Q25 with fastp, built clones with MiXCR and kept in-frame beta chains. Rows matching on CDR3 protein sequence are summarized as one entry with the most common DNA and genes. In this sample the table shows about 71,000 distinct CDR3 sequences, around 9.5% of which occur a single time. 2.5% to 3.5% of the sample comes from the top ten. The time point label corresponds to: patch test 1, 2 weeks after DPC sensitization. According to the study, the label for this sample's treatment or condition signals: therapeutic diphenylcyclopropenone sensitization with weekly scalp DPC. The sample in question was whole blood, obtained in connection with sensitization to the hapten diphenylcyclopropenone (DPC). Every receptor here comes from a woman in her thirties or forties with alopecia areata. Some clones in this sample may be carry-over from other donors' samples.

This clonotype was seen only a few times. The chain links TRBV10-2 to TRBJ2-1, with D possibly matching TRBD2 (7 bases). Trimming cost V 6 bases and J 4 bases, with 19 bases left between them. The CDR3 covers 16 residues. Per the germline V gene, CDR1 is WSHSY and CDR2 is SAAADI. The DNA for the CDR3 is TGCGCCAGCAGGCCCTCTTGGGGGGGCCTTTACAATGAGCAGTTCTTC. Its protein product is CASRPSWGGLYNEQFF.

This clonotype was counted many times. This chain links TRBV7-8 with TRBJ1-6; 8 bases align to TRBD1. V lost 4 bases to trimming and J lost 4 bases; unmatched junction nucleotides: 15. This CDR3 region has 19 residues. The V gene's germline CDR1 is SGHVS and CDR2 FQNEAQ. The CDR3 loop is CASSSGVRQGRQYNSPLHF. The DNA for the CDR3 is TGTGCCAGCAGCTCAGGGGTACGACAGGGGCGCCAATATAATTCACCCCTCCACTTT.

This clonotype was found a few times. This chain uses TRBV4-3 with TRBJ1-1, with 11 positions matching TRBD1. With V trimmed by 4 bases and J by 7 bases, 8 bases remained unmatched. Germline V gene sequence: CDR1 LGHNA, CDR2 YSLEER. This CDR3 is built from 15 residues. CDR3 amino acids: CASSRIADRGHEAFF. The CDR3 coding sequence is TGCGCCAGCAGCCGGATAGCGGACAGGGGGCATGAAGCTTTCTTT.

The V call is TRBV7-9, the J call TRBJ2-6, with 10 bases fitting TRBD1. The junction had 4 bases not matched to a gene; V was cut back by 5 bases and J by 0 bases. Germline V CDR1 and CDR2: SEHNR, FQNEAQ (reference sequence). This CDR3 comprises 17 residues. CDR3 residues: CASSAGTGVSGANVLTF. CDR3 DNA sequence: TGTGCCAGCAGCGCCGGGACAGGGGTCTCTGGGGCCAACGTCCTGACTTTC.

This clonotype was seen at least ten times. The chain links TRBV20-1 to TRBJ2-1; possibly TRBD2 for D (6 bases). The CDR3 covers 15 residues. In germline, CDR1 is DFQATT, CDR2 SNEGSKA (reference sequence). V was clipped by 3 bases and J by 0 bases, with 12 bases between them. In DNA, the CDR3 is TGCAGTGCTAGCTTGGGACTCAGCTCCTACAATGAGCAGTTCTTC. It is translated as CSASLGLSSYNEQFF.